This TCR beta chain was observed in a study of T cell repertoires in cytomegalovirus infection. This clonotype has at least ten counts. One entry per CDR3 protein results from TCRdb running MiXCR on the reads. The table has 200,000 to 250,000 distinct CDR3 sequences, about 5.9% seen once; the top ten hold about 6.3%. This CDR3 comprises 14 residues. The V and J ends lost 6 bases and 0 bases, in that order; junction bases with no gene match: 3. From germline, CDR1 is DFQATT and CDR2 SNEGSKA (reference sequence). The clonotype comes from a human donor in good health (CMV status not recorded). Some clones in this sample may be carry-over from other donors' samples. Sequenced material: PBMCs. V and J are TRBV20-1 and TRBJ2-2; 8 nucleotides align to TRBD2. CDR3 region: CSAAGGTNTGELFF. The CDR3 nucleotides are TGCAGTGCCGCGGGGGGCACGAACACCGGGGAGCTGTTTTTT.